The clone carrying this T cell receptor (beta chain) was seen a handful of times. Its specificity is not known. Germline CDR1 reads SGHKS; CDR2 reads YYEKEE (reference sequence). The CDR3 spans 13 residues. V shed 0 bases and J shed 9 bases, with 9 bases lying between them. These data belong to a study of identical twins. TCRdb redid the calling of the 5' RACE reads with MiXCR, one entry per CDR3 protein. Found here are roughly 630,000 distinct CDR3 sequences, around 7.4% of them singletons; the top ten hold about 1.6%. Study-level points and caveats: A lower insertion count was a feature of abundant cord blood beta clonotypes, with no such feature in memory repertoires. The study drew conclusions from cross-sectional statistical analysis, not from following the same donors.

These data were likewise used in another study, on yellow fever vaccine responses in identical twins.

The specimen sequenced was PBMCs. The chain joins TRBV5-5 to TRBJ2-2; tentatively, D is TRBD2 (5 bases). The sequence came from a woman aged 18-35 years in good health. CDR3 in amino acids: CASSLVSGRELFF. The CDR3 DNA reads TGTGCCAGCAGCTTGGTGTCCGGGAGGGAGCTGTTTTTT.